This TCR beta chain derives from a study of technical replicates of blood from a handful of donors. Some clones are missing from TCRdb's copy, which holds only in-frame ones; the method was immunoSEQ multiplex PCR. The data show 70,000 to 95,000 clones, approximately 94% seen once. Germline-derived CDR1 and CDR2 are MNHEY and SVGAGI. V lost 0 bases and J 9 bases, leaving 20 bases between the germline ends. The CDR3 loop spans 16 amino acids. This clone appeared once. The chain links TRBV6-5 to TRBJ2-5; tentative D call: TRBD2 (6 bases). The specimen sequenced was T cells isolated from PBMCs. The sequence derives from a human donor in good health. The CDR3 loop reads CASSYSNGGPLASQYF. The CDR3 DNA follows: TGTGCCAGCAGTTACTCGAATGGGGGACCCCTAGCGTCCCAGTACTTC.